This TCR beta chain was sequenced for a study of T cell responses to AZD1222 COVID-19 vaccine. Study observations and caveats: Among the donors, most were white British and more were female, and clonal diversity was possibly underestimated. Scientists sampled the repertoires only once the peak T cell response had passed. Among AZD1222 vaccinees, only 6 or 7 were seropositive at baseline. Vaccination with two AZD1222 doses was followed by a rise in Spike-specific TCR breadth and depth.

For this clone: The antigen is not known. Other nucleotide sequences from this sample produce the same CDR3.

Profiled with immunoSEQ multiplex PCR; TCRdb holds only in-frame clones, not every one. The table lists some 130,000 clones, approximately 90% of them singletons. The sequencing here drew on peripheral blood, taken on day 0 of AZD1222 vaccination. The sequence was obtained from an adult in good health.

The CDR3 DNA follows: TGCGCCAGCAGCCAAGACAGGGGGTACCAAGAGACCCAGTACTTC. The encoded protein is CASSQDRGYQETQYF. The chain employs TRBV4-1 and TRBJ2-5, with 7 bases that match TRBD1. The CDR3 loop spans 15 amino acids. With 0 bases clipped from V and 0 bases from J, the junction kept 1 base outside the gene matches. Germline V gene lookup returns CDR1 MGHRA and CDR2 YSYEKL.